A single sample gave rise to the 24 T cell receptor beta chains below, sequenced in a study of early T cells in non-severe SARS-CoV-2 infection. TCRdb passed the 5' RACE reads through MiXCR, listing each CDR3 protein once. The table includes 100,000 to 120,000 distinct CDR3 sequences, about 12% detected once. The sequencing input was whole blood. The origin of the receptors is an adult who was a healthcare worker with PCR-confirmed SARS-CoV-2 infection or an uninfected control (not recorded which).

The chain links TRBV12-3 or TRBV12-4 to TRBJ1-1; D is undetermined. The CDR3 has 15 amino acids. With 3 bases removed from V and 0 bases from J, the gap between germline ends came to 11 bases. The chain's CDR3 is CASSLRTWVNTEAFF. The CDR3, as DNA: TGTGCCAGCAGTTTGCGGACCTGGGTGAACACTGAAGCTTTCTTT.

The chain employs TRBV2 and TRBJ1-4; D is uncertain. CDR1 and CDR2 (germline): SNHLY, FYNNEI. The CDR3 is 13 residues long. V was trimmed by 1 base and J by 7 bases, leaving 7 bases between them. The CDR3 region has the DNA TGTGCCAGCAGTGAAGGATTTGGTGAAAAACTGTTTTTT. Its protein is CASSEGFGEKLFF.

This clonotype has only a few counts. This chain's CDR3 is CASSVSSGRGETQYF. CDR3 DNA sequence: TGTGCCAGCAGCGTGAGCTCGGGCCGAGGGGAGACCCAGTACTTC. This sequence joins TRBV9 and TRBJ2-5; TRBD2 is a possible D gene (5 bases). The CDR3 runs 15 residues. CDR1 and CDR2 (germline): SGDLS, YYNGEE. With 2 bases removed from V and 5 bases from J, the gap between germline ends came to 16 bases.

As for this clonotype: A much larger clone lies a single base off, so this may be a read error. The chain uses TRBV9 and TRBJ2-5; perhaps TRBD1 as D (6 bases). The CDR3 spans 15 residues. Germline lookup yields CDR1 SGDLS and CDR2 YYNGEE. The CDR3 DNA sequence: TGTGCCAGCAGCGCGCACCCGGACAGCCAAGAGACCCGGTACTTC. Amino acid sequence: CASSAHPDSQETRYF.

V usage is TRBV15 and J usage is TRBJ1-1; D is unresolved. Germline CDR1 reads LNHNV; CDR2 reads YYDKDF (reference sequence). The CDR3 covers 12 residues. The V and J ends lost 5 bases and 3 bases respectively, with 7 bases between them. The CDR3 DNA reads TGTGCCACCAGCCCGGGCCACACTGAAGCTTTCTTT. Translated: CATSPGHTEAFF.

CDR3 sequence: CASSQGRGQETQYF. The DNA of the CDR3 is TGTGCCAGCAGCCAAGGGAGAGGCCAAGAGACCCAGTACTTC. The chain is built from TRBV3-1 and TRBJ2-5, with D unclear. V lost 1 base to trimming and J lost 1 base, with 7 bases between them. The CDR3 runs to 14 residues. Germline V gives CDR1 LGHDT, CDR2 YNNKEL (reference sequence).

This clonotype came up many times. The rearrangement joins TRBV19 to TRBJ1-5; TRBD1 matches 7 bases. V was pared by 1 base and J by 4 bases, with 4 bases of the junction left unmatched. Looked up from germline, CDR1 is LNHDA and CDR2 is SQIVND (reference sequence). This CDR3 has 15 residues. This CDR3 is CASSIGETGNQPQHF. The CDR3 DNA reads as TGTGCCAGTAGTATAGGTGAGACAGGGAATCAGCCCCAGCATTTT.

The sample holds many counts of this clonotype. This sequence joins TRBV3-1 and TRBJ2-2, with 8 nucleotides matching TRBD2. Germline values: CDR1 LGHDT, CDR2 YNNKEL (reference sequence). CDR3 length: 16 amino acids. With V trimmed by 6 bases and J by 1 base, 7 bases remained unmatched. The CDR3 region has the DNA TGTGCCAGCAGGTCCCGGGGGGGCCTGAACACCGGGGAGCTGTTTTTT. Encoded protein: CASRSRGGLNTGELFF.

This clonotype came up a few times. The V and J genes are TRBV19 and TRBJ1-5; tentative D call: TRBD1 (6 bases). Trimming removed 6 bases from V and 3 bases from J, with 12 bases in between. This CDR3 region has 14 residues. CDR1 and CDR2 from the germline V gene are LNHDA and SQIVND (reference sequence). CDR3 DNA: TGTGCCAGTAGGATACAGGGTGCCAATCAGCCCCAGCATTTT. Translation: CASRIQGANQPQHF.

In its sample, this clonotype was seen many times. The V call is TRBV7-8, the J call TRBJ2-1, with D hard to call. CDR1 is SGHVS and CDR2 is FQNEAQ in the germline V gene. This CDR3 has 12 residues. Trimming cost V 6 bases and J 6 bases, with 9 bases left between them. The CDR3 nucleotides read TGTGCCAGCAGTTTCATTGCCAATGAGCAGTTCTTC. Protein: CASSFIANEQFF.

At least ten counts were recorded for this clonotype. This chain uses TRBV11-3 with TRBJ2-1, with TRBD2 matching over 12 bases. The CDR3 totals 15 residues. V trimming: 5 bases; J trimming: 5 bases; junction bases outside the gene matches: 4. The germline gives CDR1 SGHNT, CDR2 YENEEA. In DNA form, the CDR3 reads TGTGCCAGCAGCCTGACTAGCGGGAGTCACAATGAGCAGTTCTTC. It encodes CASSLTSGSHNEQFF.

Concerning this clonotype: A much larger clone lies one base from this, so it may be a read error. V is TRBV7-6 and J is TRBJ2-7; 10 nucleotides line up with TRBD1. This CDR3 spans 15 amino acids. Germline-derived CDR1 and CDR2 are SGHVS and FNYEAQ. CDR3 DNA sequence: TGTGCCGGCAGCTTGCGGGACAGGGGTTTCGACGAGCAGTACTTC. Translated: CAGSLRDRGFDEQYF.

In DNA, the CDR3 is TGCAGTGCCTCTCACTCCTCCTCGTTGAATGAGCAGTTCTTC. Translating gives CSASHSSSLNEQFF. The chain couples TRBV20-1 to TRBJ2-1; D is uncertain. V lost 6 bases and J 7 bases, leaving 19 bases between the germline ends. The CDR3 spans 14 residues. CDR1 DFQATT and CDR2 SNEGSKA come from the germline V gene (reference sequence).

V and J are TRBV6-1 and TRBJ2-1, with D perhaps matching TRBD2 (5 bases). CDR1 and CDR2 (germline): MNHNS, SASEGT. The CDR3 covers 16 residues. Trimming removed 4 bases at V and 0 bases at J, with 13 bases between. This chain's CDR3 is CASSAGRGSSYNEQFF. For the CDR3, the DNA is TGTGCCAGCAGTGCCGGACGGGGAAGCTCCTACAATGAGCAGTTCTTC.

This clonotype was counted a few times. The rearrangement uses TRBV20-1 and TRBJ2-2, with D unresolved. The V gene lost 0 bases and the J gene lost 5 bases, with 7 bases spanning the gap. Germline CDR1 reads DFQATT; CDR2 reads SNEGSKA (reference sequence). The CDR3 spans 13 residues. DNA for the CDR3: TGCAGTGCTAGAGATCAGCAGACCGGGGAGCTGTTTTTT. Protein sequence: CSARDQQTGELFF.

The V call is TRBV5-1, the J call TRBJ2-7; maybe TRBD2 (5 bases). V gave up 6 bases and J gave up 0 bases, with 10 bases separating them. CDR1 SGHRS and CDR2 YFSETQ come from the germline V gene. The CDR3 totals 13 residues. The DNA of the CDR3 is TGCGCCAGCAAGTATGAGGGCTCCTACGAGCAGTACTTC. Its translation: CASKYEGSYEQYF. The full variable domain, completed using reference TRBV5-1 and TRBJ2-7, is KAGVTQTPRYLIKTRGQQVTLSCSPISGHRSVSWYQQTPGQGLQFLFEYFSETQRNKGNFPGRFSGRQFSNSRSEMNVSTLELGDSALYLCASKYEGSYEQYFGPGTRLTVT.

In this sample, this clonotype turned up a few times. The rearrangement uses TRBV5-1 and TRBJ1-5, with D perhaps TRBD1 (5 bases). CDR1 SGHRS and CDR2 YFSETQ come from the germline V gene. V was shortened by 5 bases and J by 1 base, with 13 bases between the two germline ends. This CDR3 has 15 residues. CDR3 DNA: TGCGCCAGCAGTCCAGGGAACTGGAGCAATCAGCCCCAGCATTTT. It encodes CASSPGNWSNQPQHF. Supplemented by reference TRBV5-1 and TRBJ1-5, the full variable domain reads KAGVTQTPRYLIKTRGQQVTLSCSPISGHRSVSWYQQTPGQGLQFLFEYFSETQRNKGNFPGRFSGRQFSNSRSEMNVSTLELGDSALYLCASSPGNWSNQPQHFGDGTRLSIL.

The V and J genes are TRBV3-1 and TRBJ1-6, with TRBD1 identical over 8 bases. Germline CDR1 and CDR2: LGHDT and YNNKEL (reference sequence). Trimming removed 1 base from V and 10 bases from J; junction bases left unmatched: 6. The CDR3 is 15 residues long. The CDR3 DNA is TGTGCCAGCAGCCAAGGTGGACAGGGAGAATCACCCCTCCACTTT. This gives the protein CASSQGGQGESPLHF.

This clonotype appeared a few times. V is TRBV28 and J is TRBJ2-7; D ambiguous. CDR1 is MDHEN and CDR2 is SYDVKM in the germline V gene. Trimming stripped 5 bases from V and 7 bases from J, with 21 bases between. The length of the CDR3 is 15 residues. The DNA for the CDR3 is TGTGCCAGCAGTCCAGCGCCCGGAGCTCGGGCTGAGCAGTACTTC. Amino acids: CASSPAPGARAEQYF.

The CDR3 DNA reads TGTGCCAGCAGCTCCCCCCGGGACAGAAATAACTATGGCTACACCTTC. Translated: CASSSPRDRNNYGYTF. The chain couples TRBV11-2 to TRBJ1-2; 7 bases match TRBD1. CDR1 SGHAT and CDR2 FQNNGV come from the germline V gene. CDR3 length: 16 amino acids. The trim removed 4 bases at V and 1 base at J, leaving 9 bases unmatched.

This clonotype was observed at least ten times. CDR3 nucleotides: TGTGCCAGTACCCAAGGGCAGGGCAATCAGCCCCAGCATTTT. Protein: CASTQGQGNQPQHF. This chain joins TRBV19 and TRBJ1-5; D not resolved. The V and J ends lost 7 bases and 2 bases respectively, with 12 bases between them. The V gene's germline CDR1 is LNHDA and CDR2 SQIVND (reference sequence). The CDR3 loop spans 14 amino acids.

This clonotype was counted a few times. This chain links TRBV6-6 with TRBJ2-7; 9 positions match TRBD1. Losses at the gene ends were 5 bases for V and 6 bases for J; bases not matched to a gene: 11. In germline, CDR1 is MNHNY, CDR2 SVGAGI (reference sequence). This CDR3 contains 15 residues. The CDR3 DNA reads as TGTGCCAGCAGTAGCCGGGACAGGGACTCTAGCGAGCAGTACTTC. Translation: CASSSRDRDSSEQYF.

This clonotype was detected only a few times. This chain joins TRBV7-9 and TRBJ1-2; the D gene is possibly TRBD1 (6 bases). This CDR3 is 15 amino acids long. Germline CDR1 SEHNR, CDR2 FQNEAQ (reference sequence). The germline V and J ends were trimmed by 6 bases and 8 bases, with 22 bases remaining between them. CDR3 sequence: CASSLNSQGVHGYTF. DNA of the CDR3: TGTGCCAGCAGTCTCAACTCACAGGGAGTTCACGGCTACACCTTC.

This chain uses TRBV28 with TRBJ1-1; a possible D gene is TRBD1 (5 bases). Per the germline V gene, CDR1 is MDHEN and CDR2 is SYDVKM. V was pared by 3 bases and J by 0 bases, with 14 bases between. This CDR3 is 16 amino acids long. The CDR3 sequence is CASSFPPEGMNTEAFF. Here the CDR3 DNA reads TGTGCCAGCAGTTTCCCCCCGGAGGGGATGAACACTGAAGCTTTCTTT.